The 10 T cell receptor beta chains below come from one sample, sequenced in a study of post-analysis software for immune sequencing data. Study results and caveats: TRBV5-6, TRBV5-1 and TRBV20-1 were among 4 or 5 TRBV segments more frequent in patients than controls.

Antigens for these TCRs are unknown. Prepared libraries of TCR beta cDNA carried unique molecular identifiers. One entry per CDR3 protein, called by TCRdb with MiXCR from the PCR reads. This table holds about 770,000 distinct CDR3 sequences, about 43% found once. The source material was blood. These receptors came from a girl aged 10-17 years with multiple sclerosis.

The chain is built from TRBV10-3 and TRBJ2-2; 11 nucleotides match TRBD2. CDR1 ENHRY and CDR2 SYGVKD come from the germline V gene. V lost 4 bases to trimming and J lost 0 bases; unmatched junction nucleotides: 7. The CDR3 is 18 residues long. Written as DNA, the CDR3 is TGTGCCATCAGTGCCGTACTAGCGGGGGACGCGAACACCGGGGAGCTGTTTTTT. This translates into CAISAVLAGDANTGELFF.

This chain uses TRBV5-5 with TRBJ2-3; D is ambiguous. Per the germline V gene, CDR1 is SGHKS and CDR2 is YYEKEE (reference sequence). V gave up 2 bases and J gave up 2 bases, with 6 bases separating them. The CDR3 contains 13 residues. CDR3 nucleotides: TGTGCCAGCAGCTTCCTCCACACAGATACGCAGTATTTT. Protein sequence: CASSFLHTDTQYF.

This clonotype was detected once. The rearrangement joins TRBV9 to TRBJ2-1; 8 bases line up with TRBD2. V lost 4 bases and J lost 10; bases outside the gene matches: 16. CDR3 length: 16 amino acids. The germline CDR1 and CDR2 sequences are SGDLS and YYNGEE. Here the CDR3 reads CASSPQLAAGLDEQFF. The CDR3 region has the DNA TGTGCCAGCAGCCCCCAACTAGCGGCGGGCCTGGACGAGCAGTTCTTC.

V and J are TRBV10-3 and TRBJ1-5, with TRBD1 identical over 9 bases. Germline CDR1 is ENHRY and CDR2 is SYGVKD. The CDR3 is 16 amino acids. With V trimmed by 2 bases and J by 3 bases, 5 bases remained unmatched. CDR3 sequence: CAISEGTGRYNQPQHF. The CDR3, as DNA: TGTGCCATCAGTGAGGGGACAGGGAGATACAATCAGCCCCAGCATTTT.

The chain couples TRBV4-1 to TRBJ2-1; 7 bases map to TRBD2. Germline V gene lookup returns CDR1 MGHRA and CDR2 YSYEKL. CDR3 length: 16 amino acids. V shed 0 bases, J shed 4 bases, and the junction held 6 bases outside the gene matches. This chain's CDR3 is CASSQEGEGPYNEQFF. The CDR3 region has the DNA TGCGCCAGCAGCCAAGAGGGGGAGGGCCCATACAATGAGCAGTTCTTC.

This sequence joins TRBV20-1 and TRBJ1-2; D call uncertain. In germline, CDR1 is DFQATT, CDR2 SNEGSKA (reference sequence). The V end was cut by 3 bases, the J end by 2 bases, with 10 bases between. This CDR3 region has 13 residues. The CDR3 coding sequence is TGCAGTGCTAGTAAACAGCCAAACTATGGCTACACCTTC. This encodes CSASKQPNYGYTF.

V and J are TRBV6-1 and TRBJ2-5; 11 bases line up with TRBD2. With V trimmed by 6 bases and J by 0 bases, 6 bases remained unmatched. The germline CDR1 and CDR2 sequences are MNHNS and SASEGT. The CDR3 runs 16 residues. As DNA, the CDR3 is TGTGCCAGCAGCGCCGGGACTAGCGGAGACCAAGAGACCCAGTACTTC. This codes for CASSAGTSGDQETQYF.

V gene TRBV5-6 combines with J gene TRBJ2-4; tentative D call: TRBD2 (5 bases). The CDR3 length is 14 residues. Germline CDR1 reads SGHDT; CDR2 reads YYEEEE. Deletions cut 1 base from V and 8 bases from J, with 13 bases between. Written as DNA, the CDR3 is TGTGCCAGCAGCTTGATGGGGAGTGTGGACATTCAGTACTTC. Its translation: CASSLMGSVDIQYF.

The chain is built from TRBV4-1 and TRBJ2-7; D may correspond to TRBD1 or TRBD2 (5 bases each). The ends were cut back, 0 bases at V and 6 bases at J, with 21 bases in the middle. The germline V gene encodes CDR1 MGHRA and CDR2 YSYEKL. CDR3 length: 17 amino acids. CDR3 loop: CASSQDPPESLGGEQYF. CDR3 in DNA: TGCGCCAGCAGCCAAGACCCTCCCGAAAGCCTTGGGGGCGAGCAGTACTTC.

The rearrangement joins TRBV20-1 to TRBJ2-1, with D maybe TRBD2 (6 bases). Deletions cut 6 bases from V and 0 bases from J, with 12 bases between. This CDR3 contains 14 residues. Looked up from germline, CDR1 is DFQATT and CDR2 is SNEGSKA (reference sequence). The CDR3 region is CSAAGLSSYNEQFF. CDR3 bases: TGCAGTGCCGCGGGACTCTCCTCCTACAATGAGCAGTTCTTC.